This T cell receptor beta chain was captured in a study of blood T cell repertoires in COVID-19. Cohort assignment relied on participant-reported clinical history. Methods used by the authors: For nucleated cells, counts were estimated from reference gene primer amplification. Generated by immunoSEQ multiplex PCR, the TCRdb table keeps only in-frame clones and is missing some. V, J and clone size reflect that table, while D and trimming were determined from the DNA. The table includes around 420,000 clones, over 75% detected once. Trimming took 4 bases from V and 2 from J, leaving 8 bases between them. This CDR3 has 13 residues. Germline-derived CDR1 and CDR2 are SNHLY and FYNNEI.

This TCR was recovered from a woman in her thirties or forties with acute COVID-19. The chain carries TRBV2 and TRBJ1-1; maybe TRBD1 (5 bases). The specimen was PBMCs or T cells enriched from blood (not recorded which). CDR3 nucleotide sequence: TGTGCCAGCAGTGGACAGATAAACACTGAAGCTTTCTTT. Protein: CASSGQINTEAFF.